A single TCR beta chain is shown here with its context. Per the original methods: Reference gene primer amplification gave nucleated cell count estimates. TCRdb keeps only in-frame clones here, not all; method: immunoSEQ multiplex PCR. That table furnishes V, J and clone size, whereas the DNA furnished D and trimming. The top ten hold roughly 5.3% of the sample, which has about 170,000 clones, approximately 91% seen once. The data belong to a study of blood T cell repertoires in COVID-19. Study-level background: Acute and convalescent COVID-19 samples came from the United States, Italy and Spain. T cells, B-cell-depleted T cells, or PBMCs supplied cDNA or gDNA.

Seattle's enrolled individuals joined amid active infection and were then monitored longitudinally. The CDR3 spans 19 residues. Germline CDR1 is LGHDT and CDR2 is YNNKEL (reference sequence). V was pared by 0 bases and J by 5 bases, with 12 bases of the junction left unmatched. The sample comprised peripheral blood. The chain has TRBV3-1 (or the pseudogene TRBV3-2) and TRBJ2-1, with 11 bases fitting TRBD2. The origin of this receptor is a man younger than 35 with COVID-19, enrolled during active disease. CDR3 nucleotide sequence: TGTGCCAGCAGCCAAGACCCCTCTTTACTAGCGGGAGTCAACAATGAGCAGTTCTTC. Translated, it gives CASSQDPSLLAGVNNEQFF.